Included here is one T cell receptor beta chain sequence, with context. Antigen: not known. This sample is drawn from a study of STAT3 mutations in large granular lymphocyte leukemia. Study as a whole: Among longitudinally sequenced T-LGLL patients, roughly half had canonical activating STAT3 mutations detected.

Study-wide results and caveats: Every T-LGLL patient had at least one immunodominant TCRbeta clonotype. Clonal expansion was inferred from samples taken at other timepoints.

Assay: immunoSEQ multiplex PCR; the TCRdb copy retains only in-frame clones and omits some. The table includes around 29,000 clones, more than 75% detected once. Germline assignment: CDR1 LNHDA and CDR2 SQIVND (reference sequence). The trim removed 6 bases at V and 4 bases at J, leaving 3 bases unmatched. This CDR3 is built from 13 residues. Sequenced sample: peripheral blood mononuclear cells. V and J are TRBV19 and TRBJ1-5, with 7 nucleotides matching TRBD1. The origin of this receptor is a man between 60 and 75 years old with T-cell large granular lymphocyte leukemia. Some clones in this sample may be carry-over from other donors' samples. The CDR3 DNA follows: TGTGCCAGTAGCATGACAGGGAATCAGCCCCAGCATTTT. Encoded protein: CASSMTGNQPQHF. Supplemented by reference TRBV19 and TRBJ1-5, the full variable domain reads DGGITQSPKYLFRKEGQNVTLSCEQNLNHDAMYWYRQDPGQGLRLIYYSQIVNDFQKGDIAEGYSVSREKKESFPLTVTSAQKNPTAFYLCASSMTGNQPQHFGDGTRLSIL.